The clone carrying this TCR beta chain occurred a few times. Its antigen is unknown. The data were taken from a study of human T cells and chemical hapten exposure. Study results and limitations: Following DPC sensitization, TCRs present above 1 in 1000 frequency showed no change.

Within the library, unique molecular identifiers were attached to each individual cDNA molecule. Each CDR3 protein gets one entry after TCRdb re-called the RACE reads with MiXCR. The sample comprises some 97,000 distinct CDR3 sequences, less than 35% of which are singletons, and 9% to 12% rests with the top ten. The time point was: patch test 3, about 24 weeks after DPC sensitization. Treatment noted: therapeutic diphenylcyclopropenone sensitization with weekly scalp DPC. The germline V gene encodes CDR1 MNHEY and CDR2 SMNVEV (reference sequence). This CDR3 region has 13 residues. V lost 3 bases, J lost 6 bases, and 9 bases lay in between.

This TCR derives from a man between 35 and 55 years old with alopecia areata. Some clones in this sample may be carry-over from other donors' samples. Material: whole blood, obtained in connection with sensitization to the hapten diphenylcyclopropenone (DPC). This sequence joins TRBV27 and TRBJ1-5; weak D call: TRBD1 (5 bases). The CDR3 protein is CASSLEGPQPQHF. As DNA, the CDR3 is TGTGCCAGCAGTTTGGAGGGGCCTCAGCCCCAGCATTTT.